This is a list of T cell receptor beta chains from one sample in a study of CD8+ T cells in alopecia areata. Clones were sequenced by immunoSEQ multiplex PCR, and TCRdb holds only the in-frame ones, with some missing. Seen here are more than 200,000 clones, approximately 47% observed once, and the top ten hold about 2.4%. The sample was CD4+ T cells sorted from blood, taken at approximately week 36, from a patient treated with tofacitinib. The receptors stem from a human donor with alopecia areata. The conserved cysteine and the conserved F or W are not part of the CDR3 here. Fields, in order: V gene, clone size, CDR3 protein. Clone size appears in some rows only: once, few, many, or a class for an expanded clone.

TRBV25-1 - ASTGEPSGSRGQY
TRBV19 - ASSIGSGANVLT
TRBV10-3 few AISETRENTEAF
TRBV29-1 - SVDRSGFTIEAF
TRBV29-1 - SVGRQALGTGELF
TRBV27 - ASRPRRGVLSNQPQH
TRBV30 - AWSVPGRSQPQH
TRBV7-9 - ASSLAGTSGHEQY
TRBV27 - ASSSTGRNQETQY
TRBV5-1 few ASSLPRGTSGLEQY
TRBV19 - ASSRGQGKGQPQH
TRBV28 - ASSPGRRTEKLF
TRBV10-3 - ATQAGSVETQY
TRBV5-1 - ASSLEQGTYEQY
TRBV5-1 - ASSPDLTSGRSTQY
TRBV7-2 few ASSWTGGSNQPQH
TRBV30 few ALRTGVNTEAF
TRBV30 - AWSGRRGDEQF
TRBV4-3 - ASSQEIRGGPQH
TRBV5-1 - ASSPVRQGGYT
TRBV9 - ASSGRTGGYGYT
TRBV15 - ATSREAGTYEQY
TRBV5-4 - ASRLGETQY
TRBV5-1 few ASSAVSRDTGELF
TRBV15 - ATSRTGSTDEQF
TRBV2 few ASSLGTRGRGEQF
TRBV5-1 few ASSSSQAGETQY
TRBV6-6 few ASREGGRSQPQH
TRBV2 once ASRHRGDQPQH
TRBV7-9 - ASSLMQGEQF
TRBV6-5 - ASRSFEEQETQY
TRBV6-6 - ASSYSGPPLETQY
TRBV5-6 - ASSLEPGQPQH
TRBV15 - ATSRGGGGTNYGYT
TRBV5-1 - ASSLLVGQETQY
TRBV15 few ATSSLGTSRF
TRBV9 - ASTVLKRLADIYDVQY
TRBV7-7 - ASSLADKGRGSEQF
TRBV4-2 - ASSRGPGTGELF
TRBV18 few ASSLGNTEAF
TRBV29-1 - SVEVWGRELIQY
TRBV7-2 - ASSLDQKGPGF